This T cell receptor beta chain came from a study of identical twins. The CDR3 totals 13 residues. The V gene's germline CDR1 is SGHAT and CDR2 FQNNGV. Trimming took off 8 bases at V and 6 bases at J, with 14 bases between the two ends. TCRdb ran MiXCR on the 5' RACE reads and lists one entry per CDR3 protein. Of about 790,000 distinct CDR3 sequences listed, about 20% are singletons. The sample also formed part of further work on T cells expressing NK-cell markers.

The chain couples TRBV11-2 to TRBJ2-1; D is unclear. This TCR was sampled from a woman aged 18-29 years in good health. Sequences were obtained from PBMCs. In DNA, the CDR3 is TGTGCCAGCGGACGGGCCCTCCCCAATGAGCAGTTCTTC. Protein: CASGRALPNEQFF.